The 4 T cell receptor beta chains presented below share a single source sample, sequenced in a study of blood T cell repertoires in COVID-19. Assay: immunoSEQ multiplex PCR; the TCRdb copy retains only in-frame clones and omits some. The data hold 370,000 or so clones, with 80% to 90% observed a single time. The specimen was PBMCs or T cells enriched from blood (not recorded which). Receptors originate from a man aged 25 to 40 who had recovered from COVID-19.

The J gene is TRBJ1-2, the V gene TRBV27, with a tentative D call TRBD1 (5 bases). Trimming pared 5 bases from V and 0 bases from J, leaving 13 bases between. Looked up from germline, CDR1 is MNHEY and CDR2 is SMNVEV (reference sequence). The CDR3 spans 15 residues. The CDR3 DNA is TGTGCCAGCAGTCTAACAGGAAGAACTAACTATGGCTACACCTTC. Its protein is CASSLTGRTNYGYTF.

The chain couples TRBV7-9 to TRBJ1-2; D not certain. V dropped 3 bases and J dropped 7 bases, with 6 bases sitting between them. The CDR3 sequence is 11 residues long. Germline-derived CDR1 and CDR2 are SEHNR and FQNEAQ (reference sequence). CDR3 coding DNA: TGTGCCAGCAGCTTCTCGGGTGGCTACACCTTC. It codes for CASSFSGGYTF.

The V gene is TRBV2, the J gene TRBJ1-5; 7 bases agree with TRBD1. Germline trimming cut 5 bases from V and 2 bases from J; bases unmatched to any gene: 3. CDR1 and CDR2 from the germline V gene are SNHLY and FYNNEI. The CDR3 spans 14 residues. CDR3 sequence: CASSPDRGNQPQHF. The CDR3 DNA reads as TGTGCCAGCAGTCCCGACAGGGGCAATCAGCCCCAGCATTTT.

This chain links TRBV25-1 with TRBJ2-7; D is possibly TRBD2 (6 bases). Germline assignment: CDR1 MGHDK and CDR2 SYGVNS. This CDR3 has 14 residues. V gave up 7 bases and J gave up 2 bases, with 15 bases separating them. CDR3 in amino acids: CASIQEGGAYEQYF. The CDR3 DNA reads TGTGCCAGCATACAGGAGGGTGGGGCCTACGAGCAGTACTTC.